The 27 T cell receptor beta chains in this list originate from one sample, sequenced in a study of PD-1 blockade in mismatch repair-deficient tumors. Sequencing was performed with immunoSEQ multiplex PCR; in TCRdb, only in-frame clones are kept and a portion is missing. The data contain some 50,000 clones, 77% of them singletons. The sequencing used PBMCs, collected before pembrolizumab treatment. The receptors originated from an adult with mismatch repair-deficient cancer.

This clone was seen once. The chain is built from TRBV27 and TRBJ2-4; 7 nucleotides agree with TRBD2. The CDR3 runs 13 residues. CDR1 and CDR2 (germline): MNHEY, SMNVEV (reference sequence). Trimming removed 8 bases from V and 9 bases from J; junction bases left unmatched: 10. This CDR3 reads CASSGLTSGIQYF. CDR3 bases: TGTGCCAGCTCGGGACTAACCTCGGGCATTCAGTACTTC.

This chain connects TRBV6-5 to TRBJ1-1; no reliable D call. Trimming left V 2 bases short and J 6 bases short, with 19 bases between. CDR3 length: 16 residues. From germline, CDR1 is MNHEY and CDR2 SVGAGI. The CDR3 nucleotides are TGTGCCAGCAGTTACGGGGTTTCCCAGGCGTTCGCTGAAGCTTTCTTT. Amino acid sequence: CASSYGVSQAFAEAFF.

V gene TRBV27 combines with J gene TRBJ1-1; the D gene is possibly TRBD1 (5 bases). CDR3 length: 15 amino acids. Germline V lookup: CDR1 MNHEY, CDR2 SMNVEV (reference sequence). Trimming shortened V by 6 bases and J by 2 bases, and 16 bases separated the two germline ends. The CDR3 sequence is CASSLVGGSNTEAFF. DNA for the CDR3: TGTGCCAGCAGCCTAGTCGGGGGGTCAAACACTGAAGCTTTCTTT.

The J gene is TRBJ2-1, the V gene TRBV7-8; tentatively, D is TRBD1 (6 bases). CDR3 length: 13 amino acids. V dropped 0 bases and J dropped 10 bases, with 10 bases sitting between them. The germline gives CDR1 SGHVS, CDR2 FQNEAQ. The DNA of the CDR3 is TGTGCCAGCAGCTTAGCGTCCAGGGGAGAGCAGTTCTTC. It yields the protein CASSLASRGEQFF.

CDR3 DNA: TGTGCCACCAGCAGAGAACCAGGGGGCAACGGTGGCTACACCTTC. Protein product: CATSREPGGNGGYTF. This rearrangement joins TRBV15 to TRBJ1-2, with 8 bases aligning to TRBD1. The CDR3 totals 15 residues. V was pared by 0 bases and J by 7 bases, with 7 bases of the junction left unmatched. Germline CDR1 and CDR2: LNHNV and YYDKDF (reference sequence).

This clone was recorded a few times. The J gene is TRBJ2-7, the V gene TRBV9, with 9 positions matching TRBD1. The junction had 1 base not matched to a gene; V was cut back by 0 bases and J by 3 bases. Per germline, CDR1 SGDLS and CDR2 YYNGEE. This CDR3 spans 14 amino acids. In DNA, the CDR3 is TGTGCCAGCAGCGTAGGGGGACAGGGCTACGAGCAGTACTTC. This encodes CASSVGGQGYEQYF.

The chain joins TRBV30 to TRBJ1-2; D may be TRBD1 (5 bases). The CDR3 is 12 amino acids. Per germline, CDR1 GTSNPN and CDR2 SVGIG (reference sequence). The V end was cut by 0 bases, the J end by 7 bases, with 9 bases between. CDR3 bases: TGTGCCTGGAGTGTAGGGCAGGGTGGCTACACCTTC. Protein sequence: CAWSVGQGGYTF.

The V and J genes are TRBV11-3 and TRBJ2-2; D not certain. The CDR3 spans 12 residues. Germline V lookup: CDR1 SGHNT, CDR2 YENEEA. Deletions cut 2 bases from V and 5 bases from J, with 3 bases between. The CDR3 is CASSLFTGELFF. Here the CDR3 DNA reads TGTGCCAGCAGCTTATTTACCGGGGAGCTGTTTTTT. Full variable domain (rest looked up from reference TRBV11-3 and TRBJ2-2): EAGVVQSPRYKIIEKKQPVAFWCNPISGHNTLYWYLQNLGQGPELLIRYENEEAVDDSQLPKDRFSAERLKGVDSTLKIQPAELGDSAVYLCASSLFTGELFFGEGSRLTVL.

The chain carries TRBV30 and TRBJ1-1; no clear D. The CDR3 extends over 16 amino acids. Germline V gives CDR1 GTSNPN, CDR2 SVGIG (reference sequence). Trimming took off 2 bases at V and 1 base at J, with 17 bases between the two ends. CDR3 protein: CAWSPSFMAENTEAFF. The CDR3 DNA is TGTGCCTGGAGTCCCTCGTTTATGGCGGAGAACACTGAAGCTTTCTTT.

The chain uses TRBV27 and TRBJ1-1; D ambiguous. CDR3 length: 11 amino acids. V dropped 6 bases and J dropped 4 bases, with 6 bases sitting between them. In germline, CDR1 is MNHEY, CDR2 SMNVEV (reference sequence). The CDR3 reads CASRMGTEAFF. DNA for the CDR3: TGTGCCAGCAGGATGGGCACTGAAGCTTTCTTT.

This clone was detected once. This chain joins TRBV7-2 and TRBJ2-1; D gene unclear. V lost 0 bases and J lost 6, with 6 bases in between. CDR3 length: 13 amino acids. Germline V gene sequence: CDR1 SGHTA, CDR2 FQGNSA. The CDR3: CASSLARVNEQFF. DNA for the CDR3: TGTGCCAGCAGCTTAGCTAGGGTCAATGAGCAGTTCTTC.

The chain carries TRBV6-6 and TRBJ2-7; no definite D call. CDR3 length: 11 residues. Trimming stripped 0 bases from V and 6 bases from J, with 3 bases between. CDR1 and CDR2 (germline): MNHNY, SVGAGI (reference sequence). The CDR3 here is CASSYSAEQYF. CDR3 DNA: TGTGCCAGCAGTTACTCAGCCGAGCAGTACTTC.

This chain joins TRBV4-1 and TRBJ1-5; D gene unclear. Germline assignment: CDR1 MGHRA and CDR2 YSYEKL. The CDR3 extends over 18 amino acids. V gave up 0 bases and J gave up 0 bases, with 15 bases separating them. The CDR3 is CASSQDTGTLSSNQPQHF. DNA for the CDR3: TGCGCCAGCAGCCAAGATACCGGCACCTTGTCTAGCAATCAGCCCCAGCATTTT.

The chain is built from TRBV7-8 and TRBJ2-7; D is uncertain. V was trimmed by 6 bases and J by 1 base, leaving 16 bases between them. Germline CDR1 SGHVS, CDR2 FQNEAQ. The CDR3 has 15 residues. The CDR3 here is CASSLPGLGSYEQYF. CDR3 coding DNA: TGTGCCAGCAGTCTCCCGGGTTTGGGATCCTACGAGCAGTACTTC.

The rearrangement joins TRBV9 to TRBJ1-2, with 9 nucleotides matching TRBD1. In germline, CDR1 is SGDLS, CDR2 YYNGEE. With V trimmed by 4 bases and J by 9 bases, 13 bases remained unmatched. The CDR3 sequence is 15 residues long. CDR3: CASSPRDRDSLSYTF. The CDR3 DNA reads TGTGCCAGCAGCCCCCGGGACAGGGATTCTCTTAGCTACACCTTC.

V gene TRBV10-2 combines with J gene TRBJ1-5, with 11 positions matching TRBD1. Trimming removed 2 bases from V and 6 bases from J; junction bases left unmatched: 6. CDR3 length: 16 amino acids. The germline gives CDR1 WSHSY, CDR2 SAAADI. This CDR3 reads CASSEGTGGVIQPQHF. In nucleotides, the CDR3 is TGCGCCAGCAGTGAGGGGACAGGGGGAGTGATTCAGCCCCAGCATTTT.

The chain combines TRBV19 with TRBJ1-5, with no clear D. Deletions cut 3 bases from V and 3 bases from J, with 15 bases between. CDR3 length: 16 residues. Germline values: CDR1 LNHDA, CDR2 SQIVND (reference sequence). CDR3: CASSIGGPEFNQPQHF. The DNA for the CDR3 is TGTGCCAGTAGTATTGGTGGACCCGAATTCAATCAGCCCCAGCATTTT.

V gene TRBV5-1 combines with J gene TRBJ2-1; 10 bases are a match to TRBD2. From germline, CDR1 is SGHRS and CDR2 YFSETQ. The CDR3 is made up of 16 amino acids. J gave up 10 bases and V 2 bases, and 12 bases lay outside the gene matches. DNA for the CDR3: TGCGCCAGCAGCTTCAATCTAGCGGGAGTCTCATGGGAGCAGTTCTTC. Protein: CASSFNLAGVSWEQFF.

This clone occurred once. The rearrangement uses TRBV21-1 and TRBJ1-2. TRBV21-1 is marked as a pseudogene. CDR3 length: 15 amino acids. This chain's CDR3 is CASSRKRGTNYGYTF. The CDR3, as DNA: TGTGCCAGCAGCAGAAAGCGGGGGACGAACTATGGCTACACCTTC.

The V gene is TRBV7-9, the J gene TRBJ1-5, with 7 positions matching TRBD1. Germline V gene data show CDR1 as SEHNR and CDR2 as FQNEAQ (reference sequence). The CDR3 has 15 residues. Trimming cost V 1 base and J 6 bases; bases outside gene matches: 6. The CDR3 spells CASSLGQGGGQPQHF. CDR3 bases: TGTGCCAGCAGCTTAGGTCAGGGGGGGGGTCAGCCCCAGCATTTT. The whole variable domain, remainder taken from reference TRBV7-9 and TRBJ1-5, is DTGVSQNPRHKITKRGQNVTFRCDPISEHNRLYWYRQTLGQGPEFLTYFQNEAQLEKSRLLSDRFSAERPKGSFSTLEIQRTEQGDSAMYLCASSLGQGGGQPQHFGDGTRLSIL.

V usage is TRBV6-5 and J usage is TRBJ2-7; D possibly uses TRBD1 or TRBD2 (5 bases each). V lost 7 bases to trimming and J lost 5 bases, with 15 bases between them. Germline CDR1 reads MNHEY; CDR2 reads SVGAGI. The CDR3 loop spans 13 amino acids. CDR3 sequence (DNA): TGTGCCAGCAACGGGGCAGGGCGGCACGAGCAGTACTTC. Translated, it gives CASNGAGRHEQYF.

A few counts support this clone. V gene TRBV7-9 combines with J gene TRBJ2-7; 7 nucleotides align to TRBD1. The CDR3 runs 14 residues. Germline V lookup: CDR1 SEHNR, CDR2 FQNEAQ (reference sequence). V was clipped by 5 bases and J by 5 bases; unmatched bases: 9. The CDR3 DNA reads as TGTGCCAGCAGCGACATGACAGGGATAGACGAGCAGTACTTC. Translation: CASSDMTGIDEQYF.

V gene TRBV30 combines with J gene TRBJ2-4, with TRBD1 identical over 7 bases. CDR3 size: 11 residues. Germline CDR1 and CDR2: GTSNPN and SVGIG (reference sequence). Trimming took 4 bases from V and 7 from J; bases not matched to a gene: 1. CDR3 protein: CAWKQGNIQYF. The CDR3 coding sequence is TGTGCCTGGAAACAGGGGAACATTCAGTACTTC.

This chain uses TRBV29-1 with TRBJ2-7; D is uncertain. CDR1 and CDR2 (germline): SQVTM, ANQGSEA. Trimming removed 7 bases at V and 1 base at J, with 14 bases between. This CDR3 spans 13 amino acids. The CDR3 region has the DNA TGCAGCGCTACCGGGTCTTGGTCCTACGAGCAGTACTTC. Protein sequence: CSATGSWSYEQYF.

The J gene is TRBJ1-3, the V gene TRBV25-1; a weak D match, TRBD1 (5 bases). Germline V gene data show CDR1 as MGHDK and CDR2 as SYGVNS. This CDR3 comprises 15 residues. Trimming removed 3 bases at V and 2 bases at J, with 11 bases between. The CDR3 reads CASSDVGVTGNTIYF. The CDR3 nucleotides are TGTGCCAGCAGTGACGTAGGGGTTACTGGAAACACCATATATTTT.

The chain has TRBV7-8 and TRBJ1-1; no clear D gene. Germline V gene sequence: CDR1 SGHVS, CDR2 FQNEAQ. The ends were cut back, 1 base at V and 1 base at J, with 10 bases in the middle. CDR3 size: 15 residues. As DNA, the CDR3 is TGTGCCAGCAGCTTAGTTGTACGGACGAACACTGAAGCTTTCTTT. It translates to CASSLVVRTNTEAFF.

The chain employs TRBV19 and TRBJ1-2, with D maybe TRBD1 (6 bases). The V end lost 7 bases, the J end lost 2 bases, and 14 bases lay between the germline ends. From germline, CDR1 is LNHDA and CDR2 SQIVND (reference sequence). This CDR3 has 14 amino acids. CDR3 protein: CASTTNRANYGYTF. The CDR3, as DNA: TGTGCCAGTACCACGAACAGGGCAAACTATGGCTACACCTTC.